This T cell receptor beta chain was retrieved from a study of technical replicates of blood from a few donors. J was trimmed by 3 bases and V by 5 bases; bases with no gene match: 10. Germline V gene lookup returns CDR1 SGHTA and CDR2 FQGNSA. This CDR3 comprises 15 residues. Here immunoSEQ multiplex PCR was the method, and the copy in TCRdb shows in-frame clones only, minus some. The table has under 85,000 clones, around 85% seen once; the top ten hold roughly 5%. Sequencing input: PBMCs. The chain employs TRBV7-2 and TRBJ2-7; the match to TRBD2 covers 7 bases. The receptor was derived from a human donor in good health. Some clones in this sample may be carry-over from other donors' samples. The CDR3 reads CASSPKPGTNYEQYF. The CDR3 DNA sequence: TGTGCCAGCAGCCCCAAGCCCGGGACTAACTACGAGCAGTACTTC.